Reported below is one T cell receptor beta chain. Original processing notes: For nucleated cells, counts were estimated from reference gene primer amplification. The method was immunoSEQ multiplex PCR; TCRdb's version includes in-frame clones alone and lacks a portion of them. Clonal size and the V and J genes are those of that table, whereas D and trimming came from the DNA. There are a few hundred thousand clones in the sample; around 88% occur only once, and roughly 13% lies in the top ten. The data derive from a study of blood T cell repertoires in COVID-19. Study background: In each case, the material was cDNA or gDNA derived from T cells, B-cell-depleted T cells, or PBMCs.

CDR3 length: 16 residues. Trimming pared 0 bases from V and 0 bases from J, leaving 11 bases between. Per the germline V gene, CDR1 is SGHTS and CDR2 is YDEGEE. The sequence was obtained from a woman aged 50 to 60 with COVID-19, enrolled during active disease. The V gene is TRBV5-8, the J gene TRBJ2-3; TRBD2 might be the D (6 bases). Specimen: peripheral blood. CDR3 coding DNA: TGTGCCAGCAGCTTGGCCAACGGGGGAAGCACAGATACGCAGTATTTT. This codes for CASSLANGGSTDTQYF.